These 29 T cell receptor beta chains were sequenced from one sample in a study of a mutant IDH1 vaccine in newly diagnosed glioma. The protocol was immunoSEQ multiplex PCR, while the TCRdb copy is restricted to in-frame clones and leaves out a portion. Found here are fewer than 35,000 clones, more than 75% of them singletons; the top ten hold approximately 10%. Time point here: week 35, safety follow-up. Vaccination comprised doses that each held 300 ug of mutant IDH1 20-mer peptide, plus topical imiquimod. No antigens are known for them. The sequencing here drew on PBMCs, taken from a glioma patient whose treatment included an IDH1 peptide vaccine. The receptor set was obtained from a woman aged 40-49 years with glioma.

The rearrangement links TRBV18 to TRBJ1-1; D is unresolved. This CDR3 region has 12 residues. Germline V lookup: CDR1 KGHSH, CDR2 LQKENI. The germline V and J ends were trimmed by 6 bases and 7 bases, with 12 bases remaining between them. CDR3 sequence: CASSPSPVEAFF. The CDR3 DNA follows: TGTGCCAGCTCCCCTTCACCAGTTGAAGCTTTCTTT. The entire variable domain, with the rest obtained from reference TRBV18 and TRBJ1-1, is as follows: NAGVMQNPRHLVRRRGQEARLRCSPMKGHSHVYWYRQLPEEGLKFMVYLQKENIIDESGMPKERFSAEFPKEGPSILRIQQVVRGDSAAYFCASSPSPVEAFFGQGTRLTVV.

The CDR3 loop reads CASSNPGARTGELFF. The CDR3 region has the DNA TGTGCCAGCAGTAATCCAGGGGCGCGTACCGGGGAGCTGTTTTTT. This chain links TRBV25-1 with TRBJ2-2, with a possible D match to TRBD1 (6 bases). The CDR3 is 15 amino acids. Germline lookup yields CDR1 MGHDK and CDR2 SYGVNS. Deletions cut 5 bases from V and 5 bases from J, with 15 bases between. The full variable domain, its missing parts supplied by reference TRBV25-1 and TRBJ2-2, is EADIYQTPRYLVIGTGKKITLECSQTMGHDKMYWYQQDPGMELHLIHYSYGVNSTEKGDLSSESTVSRIRTEHFPLTLESARPSHTSQYLCASSNPGARTGELFFGEGSRLTVL.

This clone was recorded a few times. V is TRBV18 and J is TRBJ1-6; 7 bases are a match to TRBD1. V gave up 6 bases and J gave up 5 bases; unmatched junction bases: 10. Looked up from germline, CDR1 is KGHSH and CDR2 is LQKENI. The CDR3 runs to 16 residues. The CDR3 nucleotides are TGTGCCAGCTCTTCACAGGGGTTAATGGATAATTCACCCCTCCACTTT. Translating it yields CASSSQGLMDNSPLHF.

The rearrangement joins TRBV6-1 to TRBJ1-5; tentatively, D is TRBD1 (5 bases). The CDR3 consists of 12 residues. The ends were cut back, 7 bases at V and 7 bases at J, with 11 bases in the middle. CDR1 is MNHNS and CDR2 is SASEGT in the germline V gene. The CDR3 loop is CASNQGGQPQHF. The CDR3, as DNA: TGTGCCAGCAACCAGGGCGGACAGCCCCAGCATTTT.

Worth noting for this clone: One junction end does not reproduce the germline sequence, and a read error may be involved. The V and J genes are TRBV7-7 and TRBJ2-5, with D tentatively TRBD2 (5 bases). CDR3 size: 14 residues. CDR1 is SSHAT, CDR2 FNYEAQ, per germline (reference sequence). This CDR3 reads CASSLAITTETQYF. The CDR3 DNA reads TGTGCTAGCAGCTTAGCGATAACTACGGAGACCCAGTACTTC.

This chain links TRBV5-1 with TRBJ2-7; D is perhaps TRBD1 (7 bases). Germline V lookup: CDR1 SGHRS, CDR2 YFSETQ. Trimming cost V 4 bases and J 2 bases, with 16 bases left between them. CDR3 size: 15 residues. CDR3: CASSLATGRPYEQYF. CDR3 nucleotide sequence: TGCGCCAGCAGCCTTGCGACAGGGAGGCCCTACGAGCAGTACTTC. Full variable domain (remainder filled in from reference TRBV5-1 and TRBJ2-7): KAGVTQTPRYLIKTRGQQVTLSCSPISGHRSVSWYQQTPGQGLQFLFEYFSETQRNKGNFPGRFSGRQFSNSRSEMNVSTLELGDSALYLCASSLATGRPYEQYFGPGTRLTVT.

The J gene is TRBJ1-2, the V gene TRBV5-1; D is possibly TRBD1 (6 bases). CDR3 length: 16 residues. Looked up from germline, CDR1 is SGHRS and CDR2 is YFSETQ. The V end was cut by 2 bases, the J end by 2 bases, with 16 bases between. In DNA, the CDR3 is TGCGCCAGCAGCTTCCTGACAGGAGGGTCGAACTATGGCTACACCTTC. Encoded protein: CASSFLTGGSNYGYTF.

V is TRBV5-1 and J is TRBJ2-3; D gene ambiguous. This CDR3 is 13 amino acids long. V lost 2 bases and J lost 4, with 8 bases in between. CDR1 SGHRS and CDR2 YFSETQ come from the germline V gene. The CDR3 DNA reads as TGCGCCAGCAGCTTAACCTGGGCAGATACGCAGTATTTT. Protein: CASSLTWADTQYF.

V and J are TRBV19 and TRBJ2-1; 13 bases fit TRBD2. Germline values: CDR1 LNHDA, CDR2 SQIVND (reference sequence). The trim removed 4 bases at V and 8 bases at J, leaving 8 bases unmatched. The CDR3 has 16 amino acids. CDR3 nucleotides: TGTGCCAGTAGTAGGGGAACTAGCGGGGGGGTGGATGAGCAGTTCTTC. It translates to CASSRGTSGGVDEQFF.

The CDR3 region has the DNA TGTGCCAGCAGCCAAGATCCGGCAGGGGTCCAAGAAGCTTTCTTT. Translated: CASSQDPAGVQEAFF. This sequence joins TRBV4-2 and TRBJ1-1; D is perhaps TRBD1 (6 bases). The CDR3 extends over 15 amino acids. V was cut by 0 bases and J by 8 bases, with 16 bases left in between. Germline lookup yields CDR1 LGHNA and CDR2 YNFKEQ.

The genes are TRBV9 and TRBJ1-3, with D perhaps TRBD1 (5 bases). Germline loops: CDR1 SGDLS, CDR2 YYNGEE. The CDR3 is 14 residues long. Trimming pared 4 bases from V and 6 bases from J, leaving 14 bases between. The CDR3 reads CASSPPGRSNTIYF. The CDR3 DNA reads TGTGCCAGCAGCCCGCCGGGACGATCAAACACCATATATTTT.

This clone was seen a handful of times. The chain joins TRBV6-6 to TRBJ1-6; TRBD1 agrees at 10 bases. With V trimmed by 4 bases and J by 11 bases, 2 bases remained unmatched. There are 13 residues in the CDR3. Per germline, CDR1 MNHNY and CDR2 SVGAGI (reference sequence). CDR3 nucleotide sequence: TGTGCCAGCAGTTCGGACAGGGGGACACCCCTCCACTTT. Encoded protein: CASSSDRGTPLHF.

The V and J genes are TRBV2 and TRBJ1-1, with TRBD1 as a possible D gene (6 bases). Trimming left V 5 bases short and J 6 bases short, with 13 bases between. The CDR3 runs to 13 residues. CDR1 is SNHLY and CDR2 is FYNNEI in the germline V gene. The CDR3 region has the DNA TGTGCCAGCAGTCCTCTCGGACAGCCTGAAGCTTTCTTT. The encoded protein is CASSPLGQPEAFF. The full variable domain, its missing parts supplied by reference TRBV2 and TRBJ1-1, is EPEVTQTPSHQVTQMGQEVILRCVPISNHLYFYWYRQILGQKVEFLVSFYNNEISEKSEIFDDQFSVERPDGSNFTLKIRSTKLEDSAMYFCASSPLGQPEAFFGQGTRLTVV.

This chain connects TRBV5-6 to TRBJ2-5; D unclear. Germline CDR1 SGHDT, CDR2 YYEEEE. This CDR3 spans 14 amino acids. V lost 5 bases to trimming and J lost 1 base, with 12 bases between them. CDR3 DNA sequence: TGTGCCAGCAGTCTCACACCTTTCCAAGAGACCCAGTACTTC. It encodes CASSLTPFQETQYF.

The V call is TRBV5-1, the J call TRBJ1-3; D unclear. The CDR3 length is 16 residues. Germline V gene data show CDR1 as SGHRS and CDR2 as YFSETQ. Trimming removed 0 bases at V and 2 bases at J, with 12 bases between. CDR3 sequence: CASSLEMGATGNTIYF. For the CDR3, the DNA is TGCGCCAGCAGCTTGGAAATGGGAGCTACTGGAAACACCATATATTTT.

The chain has TRBV5-1 and TRBJ2-2; D uncertain. Trimming cost V 0 bases and J 4 bases, with 7 bases left between them. The length of the CDR3 is 14 residues. Germline V gives CDR1 SGHRS, CDR2 YFSETQ. The CDR3 sequence is CASSLDSPTGELFF. The DNA for the CDR3 is TGCGCCAGCAGCTTGGACAGCCCCACCGGGGAGCTGTTTTTT.

V is TRBV5-1 and J is TRBJ1-2, with TRBD1 identical over 7 bases. The CDR3 contains 14 residues. CDR1 SGHRS and CDR2 YFSETQ come from the germline V gene. Trimming took 0 bases from V and 6 from J; bases not matched to a gene: 5. The CDR3 region is CASSLGYTGDGYTF. The CDR3 DNA reads TGCGCCAGCAGCTTGGGGTATACAGGGGATGGCTACACCTTC.

This clone occurred a few times. The rearrangement joins TRBV5-1 to TRBJ1-5; maybe TRBD1 (5 bases). This CDR3 region has 14 residues. V lost 1 base, J lost 6 bases, and 11 bases lay in between. Looked up from germline, CDR1 is SGHRS and CDR2 is YFSETQ. CDR3 coding DNA: TGCGCCAGCAGCTTGCAGGGAGGAAGTCAGCCCCAGCATTTT. Its protein is CASSLQGGSQPQHF.

The chain combines TRBV27 with TRBJ2-5; the D gene is possibly TRBD1 (7 bases). The CDR3 length is 15 residues. In germline, CDR1 is MNHEY, CDR2 SMNVEV (reference sequence). Trimming pared 6 bases from V and 1 base from J, leaving 15 bases between. CDR3 in DNA: TGTGCCAGCAGCTGGTCGCAGGGGGGCCAAGAGACCCAGTACTTC. Translated, it gives CASSWSQGGQETQYF.

This chain joins TRBV25-1 and TRBJ1-5, with 10 bases that match TRBD1. Germline V lookup: CDR1 MGHDK, CDR2 SYGVNS. This CDR3 contains 17 residues. The V segment lost 3 bases and the J segment 6 bases; nucleotides outside the gene matches: 11. CDR3 amino acids: CASSESTTGTGAQPQHF. Here the CDR3 DNA reads TGTGCCAGCAGTGAGTCGACGACCGGGACAGGGGCTCAGCCCCAGCATTTT. The full variable domain, rest sourced from reference TRBV25-1 and TRBJ1-5, is EADIYQTPRYLVIGTGKKITLECSQTMGHDKMYWYQQDPGMELHLIHYSYGVNSTEKGDLSSESTVSRIRTEHFPLTLESARPSHTSQYLCASSESTTGTGAQPQHFGDGTRLSIL.

The chain carries TRBV5-6 and TRBJ1-6, with TRBD1 matching over 9 bases. This CDR3 spans 15 amino acids. Unmatched junction bases numbered 6, after V lost 4 bases and J lost 7 bases. The germline V gene encodes CDR1 SGHDT and CDR2 YYEEEE. In nucleotides, the CDR3 is TGTGCCAGCAGCCCAACAACAGGGGGCAATTCACCCCTCCACTTT. Translated: CASSPTTGGNSPLHF.

This clone showed up just once. The rearrangement links TRBV30 to TRBJ2-3; 11 nucleotides agree with TRBD2. The V gene end was trimmed by 0 bases and the J gene end by 6 bases; junction bases not matched to a gene: 11. CDR1 is GTSNPN, CDR2 SVGIG, per germline (reference sequence). This CDR3 contains 17 residues. As DNA, the CDR3 is TGTGCCTGGAGTGTATATGATTCTAGCGGGGGGTCGGATACGCAGTATTTT. It codes for CAWSVYDSSGGSDTQYF.

This chain connects TRBV5-4 to TRBJ2-2; D assignment may be TRBD1 or TRBD2 (7 bases each). Germline V gene data show CDR1 as SGHNT and CDR2 as YYREEE (reference sequence). CDR3 length equals 15 residues. Trimming shortened V by 2 bases and J by 5 bases, and 13 bases separated the two germline ends. The CDR3 loop reads CASSFSRGGTGELFF. The CDR3 DNA sequence: TGTGCCAGCAGCTTCTCCAGGGGGGGGACCGGGGAGCTGTTTTTT.

The chain recombines TRBV12-5 with TRBJ1-4; D uncertain. Trimming took off 5 bases at V and 5 bases at J, with 12 bases between the two ends. Germline CDR1 is LGHNT and CDR2 is FRNRAP. The CDR3 covers 14 residues. CDR3 in DNA: TGTGCTAGTGGTCCATCCGGGAGAAATGAAAAACTGTTTTTT. It is translated as CASGPSGRNEKLFF.

V is TRBV29-1 and J is TRBJ1-2; D not certain. Trimming removed 4 bases from V and 2 bases from J, with 5 bases in between. The germline CDR1 and CDR2 sequences are SQVTM and ANQGSEA. The CDR3 is made up of 11 amino acids. CDR3 residues: CSVGENYGYTF. The CDR3 region has the DNA TGCAGCGTTGGGGAGAACTATGGCTACACCTTC.

This chain joins TRBV9 and TRBJ1-2; TRBD1 might be the D (5 bases). The CDR3 consists of 15 residues. V dropped 0 bases and J dropped 0 bases, with 9 bases sitting between them. Germline loops: CDR1 SGDLS, CDR2 YYNGEE. CDR3 nucleotide sequence: TGTGCCAGCAGCGTAGGGGGGTCCTCTAACTATGGCTACACCTTC. Encoded protein: CASSVGGSSNYGYTF.

This chain connects TRBV6-5 to TRBJ2-1; D gene ambiguous. In germline, CDR1 is MNHEY, CDR2 SVGAGI. Trimming cost V 0 bases and J 10 bases, with 13 bases left between them. The CDR3 has 14 residues. The chain's CDR3 is CASSYSRRTSEQFF. The CDR3 coding sequence is TGTGCCAGCAGTTACTCGAGGCGGACGTCGGAGCAGTTCTTC.

CDR3 residues: CASSYYPARNTEAFF. CDR3 coding DNA: TGTGCCAGCAGTTACTATCCAGCTAGGAACACTGAAGCTTTCTTT. The chain has TRBV6-5 and TRBJ1-1, with unresolved D. CDR1 and CDR2 (germline): MNHEY, SVGAGI. V was pared by 1 base and J by 1 base, with 10 bases between. The CDR3 covers 15 residues.

This clone was counted between two and nine times. The chain uses TRBV7-8 and TRBJ1-5; D may be TRBD1 (5 bases). V dropped 2 bases and J dropped 4 bases, with 12 bases sitting between them. The V gene's germline CDR1 is SGHVS and CDR2 FQNEAQ. This CDR3 has 15 residues. CDR3 bases: TGTGCCAGCAGCTTAAGGCGGCAGGGAAATCAGCCCCAGCATTTT. This gives the protein CASSLRRQGNQPQHF.